One and the same sample provided the 10 T cell receptor beta chains below, sequenced in a study of Tregs in tolerant kidney transplant recipients. Clones were read by immunoSEQ multiplex PCR, and TCRdb kept only the in-frame ones, dropping some. Here the sample spans 200,000 to 300,000 clones, 80% to 85% being singletons. Sequenced: CD4+ T cells from blood. These receptors originate from a human donor in good health.

The rearrangement links TRBV20-1 to TRBJ2-1; a weak D match, TRBD1 (6 bases). CDR1 is DFQATT and CDR2 is SNEGSKA in the germline V gene (reference sequence). Trimming removed 3 bases at V and 7 bases at J, with 7 bases between. The CDR3 runs 11 residues. Written as DNA, the CDR3 is TGCAGTGCTAGGAGGGGGAATGAGCAGTTCTTC. This codes for CSARRGNEQFF.

The J gene is TRBJ2-7, the V gene TRBV2; 7 nucleotides match TRBD1. After removal of 5 bases from V and 0 bases from J, the junction contained 7 bases not matched to a gene. The CDR3 extends over 15 amino acids. CDR1 SNHLY and CDR2 FYNNEI come from the germline V gene. CDR3 DNA sequence: TGTGCCAGCAGTAGAGGACAGGCTTTCTCCTACGAGCAGTACTTC. This gives the protein CASSRGQAFSYEQYF.

This chain uses TRBV9 with TRBJ2-1; tentative D call: TRBD2 (7 bases). The germline gives CDR1 SGDLS, CDR2 YYNGEE. Trimming took off 4 bases at V and 5 bases at J, with 16 bases between the two ends. This CDR3 contains 15 residues. CDR3 nucleotides: TGTGCCAGCAGCCCCCTGTCGGGGGGCCACAATGAGCAGTTCTTC. Translation: CASSPLSGGHNEQFF.

This rearrangement joins TRBV10-3 to TRBJ2-7; no clear D. Per the germline V gene, CDR1 is ENHRY and CDR2 is SYGVKD. The CDR3 has 12 amino acids. V lost 3 bases to trimming and J lost 3 bases, with 6 bases between them. CDR3 DNA sequence: TGTGCCATCAGTGATAACATCTACGAGCAGTACTTC. It codes for CAISDNIYEQYF.

This chain's CDR3 is CASSSRTAGEQFF. The CDR3 DNA follows: TGCGCCAGCAGCTCCCGAACAGCCGGTGAGCAGTTCTTC. The rearrangement joins TRBV5-1 to TRBJ2-1; D gene uncertain. Trimming stripped 3 bases from V and 9 bases from J, with 13 bases between. Germline CDR1 and CDR2: SGHRS and YFSETQ. The CDR3 is 13 amino acids.

This sequence joins TRBV29-1 and TRBJ2-7; the D gene is possibly TRBD1 (6 bases). The CDR3 contains 14 residues. The germline CDR1 and CDR2 sequences are SQVTM and ANQGSEA. With 7 bases removed from V and 5 bases from J, the gap between germline ends came to 21 bases. The CDR3 loop reads CSALQGPFRNEQYF. The CDR3, as DNA: TGCAGCGCATTACAGGGACCCTTTAGGAACGAGCAGTACTTC.

This clone was detected once. This chain links TRBV7-2 with TRBJ2-1, with D tentatively TRBD1 (6 bases). Trimming shortened V by 5 bases and J by 12 bases, and 14 bases separated the two germline ends. The germline V gene has CDR1 SGHTA and CDR2 FQGNSA. The CDR3 sequence is 12 residues long. Here the CDR3 DNA reads TGTGCCAGCAGCCGGCAGGGGATACGGCAGTTCTTC. Translation gives CASSRQGIRQFF.

The V call is TRBV5-1, the J call TRBJ2-7; unclear D gene. The germline V gene encodes CDR1 SGHRS and CDR2 YFSETQ. CDR3 size: 15 residues. The ends were cut back, 0 bases at V and 0 bases at J, with 10 bases in the middle. The chain's CDR3 is CASSLGATVSYEQYF. DNA of the CDR3: TGCGCCAGCAGCTTGGGGGCAACGGTCTCCTACGAGCAGTACTTC. The entire variable domain, with the rest obtained from reference TRBV5-1 and TRBJ2-7, is as follows: KAGVTQTPRYLIKTRGQQVTLSCSPISGHRSVSWYQQTPGQGLQFLFEYFSETQRNKGNFPGRFSGRQFSNSRSEMNVSTLELGDSALYLCASSLGATVSYEQYFGPGTRLTVT.

The chain combines TRBV6-6 with TRBJ2-7; D not certain. Germline CDR1 reads MNHNY; CDR2 reads SVGAGI (reference sequence). The CDR3 contains 13 residues. Trimming cost V 2 bases and J 2 bases, with 7 bases left between them. CDR3 nucleotides: TGTGCCAGCAGTTACCCGTCCCCCTACGAGCAGTACTTC. This translates into CASSYPSPYEQYF.

Only one count was recorded for this clone. Other DNA sequences of this sample code for an identical CDR3. J is TRBJ2-3 and V is TRBV5-6; D is uncertain. Trimming removed 2 bases at V and 6 bases at J, with 4 bases between. The germline CDR1 and CDR2 sequences are SGHDT and YYEEEE. This CDR3 region has 11 residues. CDR3 nucleotides: TGTGCCAGCAGCTTAGCCGATACGCAGTATTTT. Protein sequence: CASSLADTQYF.